These 27 T cell receptor beta chains share one sample of origin, sequenced in a study of blood T cell repertoires in COVID-19. Method: immunoSEQ multiplex PCR; TCRdb's copy keeps in-frame clones and lacks some. The sample yields roughly 190,000 clones, 87% seen once. Material: peripheral blood. Source of these receptors: a man younger than 30 with active or convalescent COVID-19.

This clone was seen a handful of times. The rearrangement uses TRBV2 and TRBJ1-2, with 7 bases aligning to TRBD1. Germline values: CDR1 SNHLY, CDR2 FYNNEI. The CDR3 contains 15 residues. V gave up 4 bases and J gave up 4 bases; unmatched junction bases: 9. CDR3 loop: CASSVNYGTAYGYTF. In DNA, the CDR3 is TGTGCCAGCAGTGTAAATTACGGGACAGCCTATGGCTACACCTTC.

The gene calls are TRBV7-2 and TRBJ1-2, with D possibly TRBD1 on 6 matching bases. The germline CDR1 and CDR2 sequences are SGHTA and FQGNSA. The V and J ends lost 5 bases and 5 bases respectively, with 15 bases between them. This CDR3 spans 14 amino acids. CDR3 sequence reads: CASSIQGYGYGYTF. The CDR3 DNA reads TGTGCCAGCAGCATACAGGGATACGGATATGGCTACACCTTC.

The DNA for the CDR3 is TGTGCCAGCAGCTCAAGACTAGCGGGGAACACAGATACGCAGTATTTT. It is translated as CASSSRLAGNTDTQYF. The V and J genes are TRBV5-4 and TRBJ2-3, with 11 bases identical to TRBD2. The length of the CDR3 is 16 residues. From germline, CDR1 is SGHNT and CDR2 YYREEE (reference sequence). The J segment lost 2 bases and the V segment lost 3 bases, leaving 5 bases of the junction unmatched.

The V and J genes are TRBV5-5 and TRBJ2-7, with TRBD1 matching 9 bases. This CDR3 has 14 residues. V gave up 0 bases and J gave up 7 bases; unmatched junction bases: 5. Germline V gene data show CDR1 as SGHKS and CDR2 as YYEKEE (reference sequence). Written as DNA, the CDR3 is TGTGCCAGCAGCTTGGGGGGGACAGGGAGGGAGCAGTACGTC. The encoded protein is CASSLGGTGREQYV.

The genes are TRBV7-2 and TRBJ1-3; D might be TRBD1 (5 bases). Germline values: CDR1 SGHTA, CDR2 FQGNSA. The V end was cut by 2 bases, the J end by 7 bases, with 12 bases between. The CDR3 loop spans 14 amino acids. The CDR3 DNA reads as TGTGCCAGCAGCTTAAGGGGTCTCGGGAACACCATATATTTT. Translating gives CASSLRGLGNTIYF.

On this clone itself: Different DNA sequences within this sample yield the same CDR3. The gene calls are TRBV27 and TRBJ1-2, with TRBD1 matching 9 bases. Germline loops: CDR1 MNHEY, CDR2 SMNVEV (reference sequence). The J segment lost 5 bases and the V segment lost 6 bases, leaving 1 base of the junction unmatched. The CDR3 runs 12 residues. DNA for the CDR3: TGTGCCAGCAGGACAGGGGGATATGGCTACACCTTC. Its protein is CASRTGGYGYTF.

The J gene is TRBJ1-2, the V gene TRBV4-1; possible D gene TRBD1, 6 bases. Trimming cost V 4 bases and J 3 bases, with 18 bases left between them. This CDR3 is built from 16 residues. From germline, CDR1 is MGHRA and CDR2 YSYEKL. This CDR3 is CASSPTTSGGDYGYTF. The CDR3 DNA is TGCGCCAGCAGCCCCACTACGTCGGGGGGCGACTATGGCTACACCTTC.

This chain joins TRBV27 and TRBJ1-2, with 7 bases aligning to TRBD1. This CDR3 has 14 residues. J was trimmed by 4 bases and V by 2 bases; bases with no gene match: 4. The germline gives CDR1 MNHEY, CDR2 SMNVEV (reference sequence). The CDR3 region is CASSLDRVGYGYTF. The CDR3 DNA reads as TGTGCCAGCAGTTTAGACAGGGTAGGCTATGGCTACACCTTC.

The chain employs TRBV7-9 and TRBJ1-1, with a weak D call TRBD1 (5 bases). There are 14 residues in the CDR3. The V gene's germline CDR1 is SEHNR and CDR2 FQNEAQ (reference sequence). V shed 1 base and J shed 7 bases, with 13 bases lying between them. In DNA, the CDR3 is TGTGCCAGCAGCTTAGAATCGTGGGGGGGTGAAGCTTTCTTT. Translated, it gives CASSLESWGGEAFF.

This chain connects TRBV11-2 to TRBJ2-1; 11 nucleotides align to TRBD2. The V gene end was trimmed by 3 bases and the J gene end by 9 bases; junction bases not matched to a gene: 7. Germline V gene data show CDR1 as SGHAT and CDR2 as FQNNGV. This CDR3 comprises 15 residues. CDR3 protein: CASSFPSGGSGEQFF. In DNA form, the CDR3 reads TGTGCCAGCAGCTTTCCTAGCGGGGGGTCGGGTGAGCAGTTCTTC. Full variable domain (rest looked up from reference TRBV11-2 and TRBJ2-1): EAGVAQSPRYKIIEKRQSVAFWCNPISGHATLYWYQQILGQGPKLLIQFQNNGVVDDSQLPKDRFSAERLKGVDSTLKIQPAKLEDSAVYLCASSFPSGGSGEQFFGPGTRLTVL.

The chain recombines TRBV11-2 with TRBJ2-7, with D possibly being TRBD2 (7 bases). V lost 5 bases and J lost 2, with 16 bases in between. Germline CDR1 and CDR2: SGHAT and FQNNGV. The CDR3 loop spans 15 amino acids. CDR3: CASSRGAGAPYEQYF. CDR3 DNA sequence: TGTGCCAGCAGCCGGGGGGCAGGGGCACCCTACGAGCAGTACTTC.

The rearrangement joins TRBV14 to TRBJ2-5; TRBD1 matches at 8 bases. CDR1 is SGHDN, CDR2 FVKESK, per germline. V lost 3 bases and J lost 5; bases outside the gene matches: 11. The CDR3 is 16 residues long. Here the CDR3 reads CASSQGQVVGWETQYF. The CDR3 nucleotides are TGTGCCAGCAGCCAGGGACAGGTGGTTGGTTGGGAGACCCAGTACTTC.

The chain has TRBV18 and TRBJ1-1; a weak D match, TRBD1 (6 bases). This CDR3 contains 15 residues. Germline CDR1 KGHSH, CDR2 LQKENI. V dropped 4 bases and J dropped 1 base, with 13 bases sitting between them. The CDR3: CASSRTGQPNTEAFF. The CDR3 region has the DNA TGTGCCAGCTCACGGACCGGACAGCCGAACACTGAAGCTTTCTTT.

The V and J genes are TRBV28 and TRBJ2-3, with TRBD2 as a possible D gene (6 bases). The germline V and J ends were trimmed by 3 bases and 2 bases, with 9 bases remaining between them. This CDR3 contains 14 residues. Germline CDR1 reads MDHEN; CDR2 reads SYDVKM. The DNA for the CDR3 is TGTGCCAGCAGTTTCGGCGGGGTCACAGATACGCAGTATTTT. Translated: CASSFGGVTDTQYF.

V is TRBV2 and J is TRBJ1-6; 8 bases match TRBD1. This CDR3 has 14 amino acids. With 6 bases clipped from V and 10 bases from J, the junction kept 8 bases outside the gene matches. CDR1 SNHLY and CDR2 FYNNEI come from the germline V gene. CDR3 sequence reads: CASSRDRNSSPLHF. The DNA of the CDR3 is TGTGCCAGCAGCCGGGACAGGAATTCGTCACCCCTCCACTTT.

This chain uses TRBV6-5 with TRBJ2-3; 9 bases map to TRBD1. The ends lost 7 bases at V and 3 bases at J; junction bases unmatched: 5. The CDR3 has 14 residues. Germline CDR1 reads MNHEY; CDR2 reads SVGAGI. CDR3 DNA: TGTGCCAGCAAGGGGGACAGGGTGACAGATACGCAGTATTTT. Its protein product is CASKGDRVTDTQYF.

The chain couples TRBV13 to TRBJ2-7, with a tentative D call TRBD2 (6 bases). The germline V gene encodes CDR1 PRHDT and CDR2 FYEKMQ (reference sequence). The length of the CDR3 is 14 residues. V was clipped by 4 bases and J by 0 bases, with 10 bases between them. As DNA, the CDR3 is TGTGCCAGCAGCTCGGCGGGGAGCTCCTACGAGCAGTACGTC. It yields the protein CASSSAGSSYEQYV.

J is TRBJ2-5 and V is TRBV18; no clear D. V was clipped by 2 bases and J by 5 bases, with 3 bases between them. Germline lookup yields CDR1 KGHSH and CDR2 LQKENI. This CDR3 has 11 residues. CDR3 sequence: CASSPAETQYF. CDR3 sequence (DNA): TGTGCCAGCTCACCAGCGGAGACCCAGTACTTC.

The CDR3 here is CASSRTTDHEQYF. The CDR3 region has the DNA TGCGCCAGCAGCAGAACGACAGACCACGAGCAGTACTTC. The chain employs TRBV4-3 and TRBJ2-7; the D gene is possibly TRBD1 (5 bases). V shed 5 bases and J shed 5 bases, with 13 bases lying between them. Germline CDR1 is LGHNA and CDR2 is YSLEER. The CDR3 has 13 amino acids.

This sequence joins TRBV4-1 and TRBJ1-2; no clear D. Germline assignment: CDR1 MGHRA and CDR2 YSYEKL. Trimming cost V 6 bases and J 4 bases, with 12 bases left between them. The CDR3 contains 13 residues. The CDR3 nucleotides are TGCGCCAGCAGGTTCTCTCCTAGCTATGGCTACACCTTC. Protein product: CASRFSPSYGYTF.

The rearrangement joins TRBV3-1 (or the pseudogene TRBV3-2) to TRBJ1-2; D might be TRBD1 (5 bases). Trimming took 4 bases from V and 5 from J, leaving 11 bases between them. This CDR3 is 13 amino acids long. Germline V CDR1 and CDR2: LGHDT, YNNKEL (reference sequence). CDR3 DNA sequence: TGTGCCAGCAGCCCTACCTACAGGTATGGCTACACCTTC. This translates into CASSPTYRYGYTF.

The CDR3 protein is CASSRNPEQDYGYTF. CDR3 nucleotides: TGTGCCAGCAGTCGGAACCCGGAGCAAGACTATGGCTACACCTTC. The chain carries TRBV6-2 or TRBV6-3 and TRBJ1-2, with D unresolved. Germline V gene data show CDR1 as MNHEY and CDR2 as SVGEGT. Trimming left V 5 bases short and J 3 bases short, with 16 bases between. This CDR3 has 15 residues.

The chain carries TRBV5-1 and TRBJ1-2, with D possibly matching TRBD1 (5 bases). The CDR3 contains 14 residues. The V gene's germline CDR1 is SGHRS and CDR2 YFSETQ. V gave up 3 bases and J gave up 3 bases, with 12 bases separating them. CDR3 amino acids: CASSSGGVDYGYTF. The DNA of the CDR3 is TGCGCCAGCAGCTCCGGGGGGGTCGACTATGGCTACACCTTC.

The J gene is TRBJ2-2, the V gene TRBV27, with 9 nucleotides matching TRBD1. Germline V gene data show CDR1 as MNHEY and CDR2 as SMNVEV (reference sequence). This CDR3 comprises 14 residues. V lost 5 bases and J lost 5; bases outside the gene matches: 3. CDR3 DNA: TGTGCCAGCAGTCCGGACAGGGGTACCGGGGAGCTGTTTTTT. Translation: CASSPDRGTGELFF.

The CDR3 loop reads CASSSSSYEQYF. In DNA, the CDR3 is TGTGCCAGCAGTTCGAGTTCCTACGAGCAGTACTTC. The chain uses TRBV2 and TRBJ2-7, with no clear D. In germline, CDR1 is SNHLY, CDR2 FYNNEI. V was pared by 5 bases and J by 1 base, with 6 bases between. The CDR3 length is 12 residues.

J is TRBJ1-6 and V is TRBV7-9, with D perhaps TRBD1 (5 bases). The V gene's germline CDR1 is SEHNR and CDR2 FQNEAQ (reference sequence). CDR3 size: 15 residues. V lost 1 base and J lost 3, with 7 bases in between. The CDR3 region is CASSLGTLYNSPLHF. As DNA, the CDR3 is TGTGCCAGCAGCTTAGGGACACTCTATAATTCACCCCTCCACTTT.

This clone turned up a few times. This chain links TRBV29-1 with TRBJ1-6, with D unresolved. Germline-derived CDR1 and CDR2 are SQVTM and ANQGSEA. V shed 5 bases and J shed 10 bases, with 24 bases lying between them. The CDR3 is 16 residues long. The CDR3 reads CSVQETAGSGISPLHF. CDR3 in DNA: TGCAGCGTTCAGGAGACCGCTGGGTCCGGGATATCACCCCTCCACTTT.